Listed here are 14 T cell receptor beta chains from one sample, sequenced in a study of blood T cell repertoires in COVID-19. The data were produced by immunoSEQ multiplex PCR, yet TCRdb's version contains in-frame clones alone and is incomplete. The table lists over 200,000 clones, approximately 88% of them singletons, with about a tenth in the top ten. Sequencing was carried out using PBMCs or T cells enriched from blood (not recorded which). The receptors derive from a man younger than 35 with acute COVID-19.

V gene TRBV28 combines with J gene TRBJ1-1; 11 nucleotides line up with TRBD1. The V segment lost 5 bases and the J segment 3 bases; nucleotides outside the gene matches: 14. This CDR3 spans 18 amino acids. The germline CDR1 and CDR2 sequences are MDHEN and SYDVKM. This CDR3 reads CASSPNPGQGVLHTEAFF. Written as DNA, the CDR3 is TGTGCCAGCAGTCCTAATCCGGGACAGGGGGTTTTACACACTGAAGCTTTCTTT. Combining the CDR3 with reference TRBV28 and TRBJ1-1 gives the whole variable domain DVKVTQSSRYLVKRTGEKVFLECVQDMDHENMFWYRQDPGLGLRLIYFSYDVKMKEKGDIPEGYSVSREKKERFSLILESASTNQTSMYLCASSPNPGQGVLHTEAFFGQGTRLTVV.

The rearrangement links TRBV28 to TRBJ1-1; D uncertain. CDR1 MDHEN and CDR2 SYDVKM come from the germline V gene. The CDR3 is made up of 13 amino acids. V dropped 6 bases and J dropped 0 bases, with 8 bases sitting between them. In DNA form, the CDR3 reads TGTGCCAGCAGCCAACAGCTGAACACTGAAGCTTTCTTT. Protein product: CASSQQLNTEAFF.

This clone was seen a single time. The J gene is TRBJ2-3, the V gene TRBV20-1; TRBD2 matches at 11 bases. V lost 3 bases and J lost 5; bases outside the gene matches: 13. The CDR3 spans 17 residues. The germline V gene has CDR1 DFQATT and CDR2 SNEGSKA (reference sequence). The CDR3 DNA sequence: TGCAGTGCTAGTGGTGGTAGCGGGAGGGCCCTGGGAGATACGCAGTATTTT. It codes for CSASGGSGRALGDTQYF.

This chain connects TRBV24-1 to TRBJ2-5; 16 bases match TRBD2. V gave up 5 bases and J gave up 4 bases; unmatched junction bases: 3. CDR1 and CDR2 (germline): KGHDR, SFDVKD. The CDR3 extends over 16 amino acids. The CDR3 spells CATSVGTSGRAETQYF. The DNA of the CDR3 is TGTGCCACCAGTGTCGGGACTAGCGGGAGGGCAGAGACCCAGTACTTC.

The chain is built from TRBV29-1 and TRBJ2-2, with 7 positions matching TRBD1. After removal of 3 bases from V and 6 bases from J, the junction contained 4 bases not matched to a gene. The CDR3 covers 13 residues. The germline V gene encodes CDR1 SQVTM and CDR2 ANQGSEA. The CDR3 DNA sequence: TGCAGCGTTGACGAAGGGGGCGCCGGGGAGCTGTTTTTT. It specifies CSVDEGGAGELFF.

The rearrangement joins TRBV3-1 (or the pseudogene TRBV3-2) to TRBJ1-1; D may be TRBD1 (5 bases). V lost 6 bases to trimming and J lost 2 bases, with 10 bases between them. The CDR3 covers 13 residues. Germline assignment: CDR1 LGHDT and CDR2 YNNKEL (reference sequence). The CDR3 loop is CASSNQGNTEAFF. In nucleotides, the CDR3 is TGTGCCAGCAGTAATCAGGGAAACACTGAAGCTTTCTTT.

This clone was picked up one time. CDR3 loop: CASRQGFTNYGYTF. DNA for the CDR3: TGCGCCAGCAGACAGGGTTTTACGAACTATGGCTACACCTTC. The rearrangement uses TRBV5-1 and TRBJ1-2, with D possibly TRBD1 on 6 matching bases. This CDR3 comprises 14 residues. Per the germline V gene, CDR1 is SGHRS and CDR2 is YFSETQ. V lost 5 bases to trimming and J lost 2 bases, with 13 bases between them.

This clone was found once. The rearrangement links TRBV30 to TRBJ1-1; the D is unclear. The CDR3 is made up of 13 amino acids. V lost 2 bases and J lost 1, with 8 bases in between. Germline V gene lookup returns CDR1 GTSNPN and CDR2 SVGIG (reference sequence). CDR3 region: CAWSHTKNTEAFF. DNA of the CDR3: TGTGCCTGGAGTCACACCAAGAACACTGAAGCTTTCTTT.

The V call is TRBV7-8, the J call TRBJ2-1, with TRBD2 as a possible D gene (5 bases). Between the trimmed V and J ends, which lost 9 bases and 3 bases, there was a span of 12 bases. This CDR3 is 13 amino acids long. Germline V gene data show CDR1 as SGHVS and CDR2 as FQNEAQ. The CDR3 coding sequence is TGTGCCAGTGGGTACGGGATCTACAATGAGCAGTTCTTC. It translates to CASGYGIYNEQFF.

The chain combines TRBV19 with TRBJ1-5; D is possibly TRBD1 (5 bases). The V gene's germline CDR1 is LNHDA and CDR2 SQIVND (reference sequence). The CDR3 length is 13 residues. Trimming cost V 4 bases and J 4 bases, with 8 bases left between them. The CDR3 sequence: CASSNGGNQPQHF. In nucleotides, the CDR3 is TGTGCCAGTAGTAACGGGGGTAATCAGCCCCAGCATTTT. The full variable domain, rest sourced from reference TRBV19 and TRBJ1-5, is DGGITQSPKYLFRKEGQNVTLSCEQNLNHDAMYWYRQDPGQGLRLIYYSQIVNDFQKGDIAEGYSVSREKKESFPLTVTSAQKNPTAFYLCASSNGGNQPQHFGDGTRLSIL.

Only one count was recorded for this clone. CDR3 nucleotide sequence: TGTGCCAGCAGTGAAGACGGGGTGGTATGGAACACTGAAGCTTTCTTT. This codes for CASSEDGVVWNTEAFF. This chain connects TRBV6-1 to TRBJ1-1, with no clear D. Trimming pared 1 base from V and 1 base from J, leaving 13 bases between. The CDR3 contains 16 residues. Germline loops: CDR1 MNHNS, CDR2 SASEGT.

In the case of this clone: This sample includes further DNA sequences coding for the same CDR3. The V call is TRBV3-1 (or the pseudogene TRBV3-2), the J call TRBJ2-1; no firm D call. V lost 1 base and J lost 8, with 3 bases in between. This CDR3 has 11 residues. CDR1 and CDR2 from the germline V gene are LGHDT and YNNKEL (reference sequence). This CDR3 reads CASSQVDEQFF. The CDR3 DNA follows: TGTGCCAGCAGCCAAGTCGATGAGCAGTTCTTC.

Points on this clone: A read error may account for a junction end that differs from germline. The CDR3 DNA reads TGTGCCAACAGTGAAAAGGACAGGGCCCTGTTTTTT. This encodes CANSEKDRALFF. This chain links TRBV25-1 with TRBJ1-4; 8 bases match TRBD1. CDR1 and CDR2 (germline): MGHDK, SYGVNS. The CDR3 loop spans 12 amino acids.

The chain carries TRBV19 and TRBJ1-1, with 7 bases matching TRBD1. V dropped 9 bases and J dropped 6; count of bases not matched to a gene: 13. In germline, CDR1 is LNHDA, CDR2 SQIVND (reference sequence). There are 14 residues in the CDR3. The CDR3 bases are TGTGCCAGCAACCGACAGGGAAATGTGGCTGAAGCTTTCTTT. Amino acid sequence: CASNRQGNVAEAFF.